Listed here is a single T cell receptor (beta chain). Its recognized antigen is unknown. Nothing much larger sits one base from this clone, and base qualities are not available. Each collaborating institution followed its own protocols to collect whole blood in K2EDTA tubes. For TCRbeta analysis, collaborators shipped samples in one of three forms: frozen whole blood, isolated PBMCs, or DNA extracted from either of those sample types. This sample was included in a study of blood T cell repertoires in COVID-19 (dated by TCRdb to 2020 to 2022). Background for the entire study: Collaborator samples came from the United States, Italy and Spain and covered acute and convalescent phases of COVID-19. Where HLA class I and class II types were available, the types were taken from metadata supplied by the sample provider, not from assay-based typing. The prospective study material was composed of cDNA or gDNA derived from T cells, B-cell-depleted T cells, or PBMCs. Samples came from the ongoing ImmuneRACE study (first 160 participants) plus 1,254 subjects from 6 global collaborators. The repertoires were released in a freely available public database meant as a resource for research on the immune response to SARS-CoV-2. Deeply sampled blood TCRbeta repertoires from subjects exposed to, actively infected with, or recovered from COVID-19 were included in the dataset. Sample metadata almost always included a de-identified subject ID, COVID-19 status, age in years and sex.

Study-wide findings and limitations: The amount of clinical and demographic metadata varied by source and participant and was provided uncurated.

As encoded in the germline V gene, CDR1 is SGHDN while CDR2 is FVKESK. The CDR3 covers 15 residues, taking in both the cysteine and the phenylalanine. Of the read, only the CDR3 DNA is kept; its 45 bases are in frame from base 1. Clipping removes 0 bases from V and 4 bases from J, with 5 as the unmatched junction base count. TCRbeta CDR3 regions were amplified from genomic DNA by means of the immunoSEQ Assay, a bias-controlled multiplex PCR. The study's processing was this. The number of nucleated cells in each sample was estimated by amplification of reference gene primers within the assay. To quantify the absolute abundance of each unique TCRbeta CDR3 rearrangement, sequence reads were collapsed and filtered. For each sample, productive Simpson clonality was calculated as the square root of Simpson's diversity index across productive rearrangements. In its TCRdb copy, this immuneACCESS table keeps in-frame sequences only and misses some clones. Where compared with another copy, unresolved V genes explain less than half of these, and the others have no known cause. V, J and clone size are taken as reported in that table, and D and trimming were inferred from the DNA itself. The sample includes 95,000 to 100,000 clones, with 85% observed a single time. About 1.7% of the sample is in the top ten clones.

The sample taken for sequencing was peripheral blood. This chain is built from TRBV14 and TRBJ1-2, with 7 middle bases fitting TRBD1. The sequence was obtained from a woman in her seventies with active or convalescent COVID-19. The base sequence is TGTGCCAGCAGCCAAGATTACCGGACAGGCTATGGCTACACCTTC. This gives the protein CASSQDYRTGYGYTF.